Each of the 4 T cell receptor beta chains below was sequenced from the same sample in a study of T-cell memory formation after mild COVID-19. TCRdb independently ran MiXCR on the 5' RACE reads; one entry per CDR3 protein. The sample consists of roughly 68,000 distinct CDR3 sequences, over 15% of them appearing once. Sequenced material: PBMCs or a T cell subset sorted from them (not recorded which). These TCRs come from an adult woman who had mild COVID-19 (a few samples of this study predate the infection). Cell type and time point are not known.

The J gene is TRBJ2-1, the V gene TRBV5-6; 7 bases are a match to TRBD2. Germline loops: CDR1 SGHDT, CDR2 YYEEEE. CDR3 length: 15 residues. Trimming cost V 2 bases and J 0 bases; bases outside gene matches: 2. CDR3 sequence (DNA): TGTGCCAGCAGCTTCGGGAGGAGCTCCTACAATGAGCAGTTCTTC. Translation: CASSFGRSSYNEQFF.

This clonotype was found a few times. DNA for the CDR3: TGTGCCAGCAGCTCGGCTAGCGGGAGTCCGCATGAGCAGTTCTTC. Its protein is CASSSASGSPHEQFF. V is TRBV9 and J is TRBJ2-1; the match to TRBD2 covers 10 bases. This CDR3 region has 15 residues. With V trimmed by 4 bases and J by 8 bases, 9 bases remained unmatched. Germline loops: CDR1 SGDLS, CDR2 YYNGEE.

This clonotype was detected only a few times. This sequence joins TRBV7-9 and TRBJ2-6; D is perhaps TRBD1 or TRBD2 (5 bases each). This CDR3 region has 17 residues. The V end lost 3 bases, the J end lost 0 bases, and 12 bases lay between the germline ends. Germline values: CDR1 SEHNR, CDR2 FQNEAQ (reference sequence). The CDR3 coding sequence is TGTGCCAGCAGCTTGGGACCCATAACCTCTGGGGCCAACGTCCTGACTTTC. Its protein is CASSLGPITSGANVLTF.

The chain carries TRBV7-7 and TRBJ2-3, with 7 nucleotides matching TRBD2. Trimming at V came to 1 base and at J to 1 base, leaving 2 bases not matched to a gene. CDR3 size: 15 residues. Germline V gene sequence: CDR1 SSHAT, CDR2 FNYEAQ (reference sequence). CDR3 in amino acids: CASSLERGGTDTQYF. Written as DNA, the CDR3 is TGTGCCAGCAGCTTAGAACGGGGGGGCACAGATACGCAGTATTTT.